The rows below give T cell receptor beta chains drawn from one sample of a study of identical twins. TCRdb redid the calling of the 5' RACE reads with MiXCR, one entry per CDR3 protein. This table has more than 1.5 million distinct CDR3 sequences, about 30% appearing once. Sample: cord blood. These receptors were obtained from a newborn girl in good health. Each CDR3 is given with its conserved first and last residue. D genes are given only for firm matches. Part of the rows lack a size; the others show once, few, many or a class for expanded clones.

TGTGCCAGCAGCCATGCGGGGGCGAATGAGCAGTTCTTC	CASSHAGANEQFF	NA	TRBV14	TRBJ2-1	few
TGTGCCACCAGTGGTGCGGCAGGGGGCTCTGGGGCCAACGTCCTGACTTTC	CATSGAAGGSGANVLTF	TRBD1	TRBV24-1	TRBJ2-6	NA
TGTGCCAGCAGCCCACTCCTAGCGGGAGGGCCTCAGGGGCAGTACTTC	CASSPLLAGGPQGQYF	TRBD2	TRBV7-9	TRBJ2-7	NA
TGCAGCGGCGCAGCGGGACTCCTTGGGGAGCAGTACTTC	CSGAAGLLGEQYF	TRBD2	TRBV29-1	TRBJ2-7	few
TGCAGTGCTAGAAGAGCTGCGGGACAGGGACCCCCTAACTATGGCTACACCTTC	CSARRAAGQGPPNYGYTF	TRBD1	TRBV20-1	TRBJ1-2	few
TGCGCCAGCAGCTTTCTCCCGGGGACTAGCAACAATGAGCAGTTCTTC	CASSFLPGTSNNEQFF	TRBD2	TRBV5-1	TRBJ2-1	NA
TGCGCCAGCAGCCAAGTGGGGACTAGCGGGGGTCACCAGTATTTT	CASSQVGTSGGHQYF	TRBD2	TRBV4-1	TRBJ2-3	many
TGTGCCAGCAGTCCCGCAGGGGAAATCGGCACAGATACGCAGTATTTT	CASSPAGEIGTDTQYF	NA	TRBV27	TRBJ2-3	few
TGCGCCAGCAGTTTTAGACTAGGCGCTAGGAATGAGCAGTTCTTC	CASSFRLGARNEQFF	NA	TRBV5-1	TRBJ2-1	NA
TGCAGCCCTGGGGGGGGCAATCAGCCCCAGCATTTT	CSPGGGNQPQHF	NA	TRBV29-1	TRBJ1-5	NA
TGTGCCAGCAGCCAAAGAGCGGGGGGCACGTACGAGCAGTACTTC	CASSQRAGGTYEQYF	TRBD2	TRBV4-2	TRBJ2-7	NA
TGTGCCAGCTCACCAAGGCAGGGGAAGCAGTACTTC	CASSPRQGKQYF	NA	TRBV18	TRBJ2-7	NA